This T cell receptor beta chain was obtained from a study of blood T cell repertoires in COVID-19. The cohort comprised adults aged 18 to 89 years residing in about two dozen US areas. Participant reports of clinical history set cohort assignment. Per germline, CDR1 SGHNT and CDR2 YENEEA. CDR3 size: 16 residues. V was clipped by 5 bases and J by 4 bases; unmatched bases: 6. This table comes from immunoSEQ multiplex PCR, and its TCRdb copy is limited to in-frame clones, with some not included. The sample lists around 190,000 clones; roughly 89% were seen once. Sequenced material: PBMCs or T cells enriched from blood (not recorded which). The genes are TRBV11-3 and TRBJ2-5, with TRBD2 matching 14 bases. The TCR originated in a young woman who had been exposed to COVID-19. This CDR3 is CASSTGLAGGIETQYF. Written as DNA, the CDR3 is TGTGCCAGCAGCACTGGACTAGCGGGGGGTATAGAGACCCAGTACTTC.